The sequence of this T cell receptor beta chain was determined in a study of kidney transplant recipient with SARS-CoV-2 infection. Unmatched junction bases numbered 6, after V lost 0 bases and J lost 4 bases. The germline CDR1 and CDR2 sequences are DFQATT and SNEGSKA (reference sequence). CDR3 length: 16 amino acids. TCRdb re-called the reads through MiXCR, storing one row per CDR3 protein. The sample records 250,000 or so distinct CDR3 sequences, 29% being singletons. This clonotype has just a few counts. The clonotype originates from a male patient in his 30s who had COVID-19 and was a kidney transplant recipient. T cells may partly derive from the graft donor. V gene TRBV20-1 combines with J gene TRBJ2-3; 11 bases map to TRBD2. The material was a blood sample, obtained at baseline and on roughly day 120 from a kidney transplant recipient. The CDR3 loop is CSARDSLAGGADTQYF. The CDR3 nucleotides read TGCAGTGCTAGAGATAGCCTAGCGGGGGGTGCAGATACGCAGTATTTT.